A selection of T cell receptor beta chains follows, all from one sample in a study of identical twins. A single record per CDR3 protein comes from TCRdb applying MiXCR to the 5' RACE reads. This sample yields 450,000 to 650,000 distinct CDR3 sequences, of which roughly 15% are seen a single time; 0.44% belongs to the top ten. These data also featured in a second study, about yellow fever vaccine responses in identical twins.

The sample consisted of CD4+ T cells sorted from blood. These receptor sequences come from a woman younger than 35 in good health. CDR3s include the opening cysteine and the closing phenylalanine or tryptophan. The D gene is left open where the match is weak. Size values are once, few and many counts, or a class for expanded clones, and some rows have none.

j_gene,d_gene,abundance,v_gene,CDR3nt,CDR3aa
TRBJ2-6,.,.,TRBV6-5,TGTGCCAGCAGTTTAAAGGCGGGGGCCGGCAGCTCTGGGGCCAACGTCCTGACTTTC,CASSLKAGAGSSGANVLTF
TRBJ2-1,TRBD2,.,TRBV7-6,TGTGCCAGCAGCCCCCAGCGGGGCACTTTTAATGAGCAGTTCTTC,CASSPQRGTFNEQFF
TRBJ2-7,.,few,TRBV6-1,TGTGCCAGCAGTGAGGTTTTGGACAGCTTCTTTTACGAGCAGTACTTC,CASSEVLDSFFYEQYF
TRBJ1-4,.,few,TRBV24-1,TGTGCCACCAGTGATATTGAGGGGAAGCCGGCGGAAAAACTGTTTTTT,CATSDIEGKPAEKLFF
TRBJ1-6,.,few,TRBV18,TGTGCCAGCTCAGCCGACAGGAATTCACCCCTCCACTTT,CASSADRNSPLHF
TRBJ2-1,TRBD2,.,TRBV2,TGTGCCAGCAGTGAAGCTCTTAGCGGGCTTCGGAATGAGCAGTTCTTC,CASSEALSGLRNEQFF
TRBJ2-1,.,few,TRBV21-1,TGTGCCAGCAGCAAAGACATGATGGGGGGCTGGAATGAGCAGTTCTTC,CASSKDMMGGWNEQFF
TRBJ2-3,TRBD2,few,TRBV20-1,TGCAGTGCTAGAGTTGAGACTAGCGGGAGGGGAGATACGCAGTATTTT,CSARVETSGRGDTQYF
TRBJ2-1,TRBD1,many,TRBV7-2,TGTGCCAGCAGCTGGACCGGGACAGGGAATTACAATGAGCAGTTCTTC,CASSWTGTGNYNEQFF
TRBJ1-1,.,few,TRBV12-3/TRBV12-4,TGTGCCAGCGTAGGTTTGGCAGGAGGAGCTTTCTTT,CASVGLAGGAFF
TRBJ2-1,TRBD1,few,TRBV7-6,TGTGCCAGCAGCCCCCACGCGGCCAGGGGGAGCGATGAGCAGTTCTTC,CASSPHAARGSDEQFF
TRBJ1-6,.,few,TRBV7-9,TGTGCCAGCAGCTTAGATACAATTTCACCCCTCCACTTT,CASSLDTISPLHF
TRBJ2-5,TRBD1,.,TRBV5-1,TGCGCCAGCAGCCAAGGGACAGGGTGGGCGGAGGAGACCCAGTACTTC,CASSQGTGWAEETQYF
TRBJ2-1,TRBD1,.,TRBV5-1,TGCGCCAGCAGCTCCTCCGGGACAGTTAATGAGCAGTTCTTC,CASSSSGTVNEQFF
TRBJ1-3,.,.,TRBV6-1,TGTGCCAGCACCCGGTTCTCGGCCTCTGGAAACACCATATATTTT,CASTRFSASGNTIYF
TRBJ2-5,TRBD1,.,TRBV24-1,TGTGCCACCAGTGAAAGGGGGCGAGAGACCCAGTACTTC,CATSERGRETQYF
TRBJ2-1,.,.,TRBV7-8,TGTGCCAGCAGCCCCACCAACGGTAACAATGAGCAGTTCTTC,CASSPTNGNNEQFF